The rows below give T cell receptor beta chains drawn from one sample of a study of T cell changes during pregnancy in multiple sclerosis. The data were produced by immunoSEQ multiplex PCR, yet TCRdb's version contains in-frame clones alone and is incomplete. The top ten clones hold approximately 6% of a sample with 40,000 to 60,000 clones, 95% of them seen once. This specimen was CD8+ T cells from peripheral blood mononuclear cells, taken in the first trimester of pregnancy. These receptors were obtained from a female donor with multiple sclerosis, enrolled in a pregnancy study. Both conserved end residues are part of each CDR3. A D gene is named only where the DNA matches it firmly. Only some rows state a clone size, as once, few, many or a class for expanded clones.

clone size: once; D gene: TRBD2; J gene: TRBJ2-3; V gene: TRBV27; CDR3 protein: CASSLGGRGTQYF; CDR3 DNA: TGTGCCAGCAGTTTAGGTGGGAGGGGTACGCAGTATTTT
clone size: NA; D gene: NA; J gene: TRBJ2-1; V gene: TRBV7-6; CDR3 protein: CASSPWIGSNEQFF; CDR3 DNA: TGTGCCAGCAGCCCCTGGATCGGGAGCAATGAGCAGTTCTTC
clone size: once; D gene: TRBD1; J gene: TRBJ2-7; V gene: TRBV28; CDR3 protein: CASSSTTGAYEQYF; CDR3 DNA: TGTGCCAGCAGTTCAACAACAGGGGCCTACGAGCAGTACTTC
clone size: NA; D gene: NA; J gene: TRBJ2-3; V gene: TRBV4-1; CDR3 protein: CASSPGRTYDTQYF; CDR3 DNA: TGCGCCAGCAGCCCGGGTCGTACTTACGATACGCAGTATTTT
clone size: NA; D gene: NA; J gene: TRBJ2-3; V gene: TRBV2; CDR3 protein: CASPDSQSSSDTQYF; CDR3 DNA: TGTGCCAGCCCCGACAGTCAGAGTAGCTCAGATACGCAGTATTTT
clone size: NA; D gene: TRBD2; J gene: TRBJ2-3; V gene: TRBV13; CDR3 protein: CASSFSGLAGGADTQYF; CDR3 DNA: TGTGCCAGCAGCTTTTCGGGACTAGCGGGAGGGGCGGATACGCAGTATTTT
clone size: NA; D gene: TRBD1; J gene: TRBJ2-3; V gene: TRBV28; CDR3 protein: CASSFGTGPTDTQYF; CDR3 DNA: TGTGCCAGCAGTTTTGGGACAGGACCCACAGATACGCAGTATTTT
clone size: NA; D gene: TRBD1; J gene: TRBJ2-4; V gene: TRBV19; CDR3 protein: CASSIELGQGQYF; CDR3 DNA: TGTGCCAGTAGTATAGAGTTGGGACAGGGGCAGTACTTC
clone size: NA; D gene: TRBD2; J gene: TRBJ2-3; V gene: TRBV18; CDR3 protein: CASSPGKPRLAASTDTQYF; CDR3 DNA: TGTGCCAGCTCACCGGGAAAGCCAAGACTAGCGGCTAGCACAGATACGCAGTATTTT
clone size: NA; D gene: NA; J gene: TRBJ2-2; V gene: TRBV4-1; CDR3 protein: CASSQVEGPNHGLFF; CDR3 DNA: TGCGCCAGCAGCCAAGTTGAGGGCCCGAACCATGGGCTGTTTTTT
clone size: NA; D gene: NA; J gene: TRBJ1-3; V gene: TRBV7-9; CDR3 protein: CASSLGSTGNTIYF; CDR3 DNA: TGTGCCAGCAGCTTAGGGAGTACTGGAAACACCATATATTTT
clone size: once; D gene: NA; J gene: TRBJ2-7; V gene: TRBV6-5; CDR3 protein: CASRLERESRYEQYF; CDR3 DNA: TGTGCCAGCAGATTGGAAAGGGAGTCCCGATACGAGCAGTACTTC
clone size: NA; D gene: NA; J gene: TRBJ2-7; V gene: TRBV7-9; CDR3 protein: CASSNQHTSFSEQYF; CDR3 DNA: TGTGCCAGCAGCAATCAACACACTAGCTTCAGCGAGCAGTACTTC
clone size: NA; D gene: NA; J gene: TRBJ2-1; V gene: TRBV5-4; CDR3 protein: CASSSQWGKFF; CDR3 DNA: TGTGCCAGCAGCTCCCAATGGGGCAAGTTCTTC
clone size: NA; D gene: TRBD2; J gene: TRBJ2-7; V gene: TRBV5-6; CDR3 protein: CASSFRGLAGGEQYF; CDR3 DNA: TGTGCCAGCAGCTTCAGGGGACTAGCGGGAGGCGAGCAGTACTTC
clone size: once; D gene: NA; J gene: TRBJ2-3; V gene: TRBV27; CDR3 protein: CASSFPGEYLDTQYF; CDR3 DNA: TGTGCCAGCAGTTTCCCAGGGGAATACCTAGATACGCAGTATTTT
clone size: NA; D gene: NA; J gene: TRBJ2-7; V gene: TRBV27; CDR3 protein: CASSLELGASYEQYF; CDR3 DNA: TGTGCCAGCAGTCTTGAACTCGGAGCTTCCTACGAGCAGTACTTC
clone size: NA; D gene: TRBD1; J gene: TRBJ1-2; V gene: TRBV30; CDR3 protein: CAWNTGTGSFYGYTF; CDR3 DNA: TGTGCCTGGAATACCGGGACAGGGAGTTTCTATGGCTACACCTTC
clone size: NA; D gene: NA; J gene: TRBJ2-3; V gene: TRBV28; CDR3 protein: CASSLGSSTDTQYF; CDR3 DNA: TGTGCCAGCAGTCTCGGGAGTAGCACAGATACGCAGTATTTT
clone size: NA; D gene: NA; J gene: TRBJ1-5; V gene: TRBV10-1; CDR3 protein: CASSAGGGNQPQHF; CDR3 DNA: TGCGCCAGCAGTGCGGGGGGCGGAAATCAGCCCCAGCATTTT
clone size: NA; D gene: NA; J gene: TRBJ1-2; V gene: TRBV19; CDR3 protein: CASSIGNTGHTF; CDR3 DNA: TGTGCCAGTAGTATCGGCAATACAGGCCACACCTTC
clone size: NA; D gene: NA; J gene: TRBJ2-2; V gene: TRBV27; CDR3 protein: CASREGGELFF; CDR3 DNA: TGTGCCAGCAGGGAGGGCGGGGAGCTGTTTTTT
clone size: NA; D gene: TRBD1; J gene: TRBJ1-6; V gene: TRBV6-1; CDR3 protein: CASSEGQGGNSPLHF; CDR3 DNA: TGTGCCAGCAGTGAGGGACAGGGGGGAAATTCACCCCTCCACTTT
clone size: NA; D gene: TRBD1; J gene: TRBJ1-2; V gene: TRBV11-1; CDR3 protein: CASRRTGDYGYTF; CDR3 DNA: TGTGCCAGCAGACGAACAGGGGACTATGGCTACACCTTC
clone size: NA; D gene: TRBD2; J gene: TRBJ2-3; V gene: TRBV13; CDR3 protein: CASSLGLAGADTQYF; CDR3 DNA: TGTGCCAGCAGCTTAGGGCTAGCGGGAGCAGATACGCAGTATTTT
clone size: NA; D gene: NA; J gene: TRBJ1-1; V gene: TRBV27; CDR3 protein: CASRITPNTEAFF; CDR3 DNA: TGTGCCAGCAGAATTACACCGAACACTGAAGCTTTCTTT
clone size: NA; D gene: NA; J gene: TRBJ2-3; V gene: TRBV27; CDR3 protein: CASSTTSSSTDTQYF; CDR3 DNA: TGTGCCAGCAGTACGACATCCTCTAGCACAGATACGCAGTATTTT
clone size: NA; D gene: TRBD2; J gene: TRBJ2-7; V gene: TRBV5-1; CDR3 protein: CASSLKVAGYEQYF; CDR3 DNA: TGCGCCAGCAGCTTGAAAGTAGCGGGATACGAGCAGTACTTC